The 8 T cell receptor beta chains given below trace back to one sample, sequenced in a study of neurological immune-mediated disorders. TCRdb called the 5' RACE reads again in MiXCR, with one record for every CDR3 protein. The sample contains approximately 68,000 distinct CDR3 sequences, approximately 5% of which appear only once. Sequenced sample: PBMCs. These TCRs come from a woman aged 65 to 85 with multiple sclerosis.

This clonotype was counted at least ten times. The chain combines TRBV9 with TRBJ2-5, with TRBD2 as a possible D gene (5 bases). Trimming shortened V by 5 bases and J by 5 bases, and 13 bases separated the two germline ends. Germline CDR1 reads SGDLS; CDR2 reads YYNGEE. This CDR3 region has 13 residues. The CDR3 DNA reads as TGTGCCAGCAGTCCCGAGGGTCTGGAGACCCAGTACTTC. This sequence encodes CASSPEGLETQYF. Based on the CDR3 plus reference TRBV9 and TRBJ2-5, the full variable domain is DSGVTQTPKHLITATGQRVTLRCSPRSGDLSVYWYQQSLDQGLQFLIQYYNGEERAKGNILERFSAQQFPDLHSELNLSSLELGDSALYFCASSPEGLETQYFGPGTRLLVL.

This clonotype occurred many times. The chain links TRBV7-2 to TRBJ2-1; D is uncertain. V lost 5 bases and J 13 bases, leaving 18 bases between the germline ends. Germline CDR1 and CDR2: SGHTA and FQGNSA. The CDR3 is made up of 13 amino acids. CDR3 in DNA: TGTGCCAGCAGCCCCCGATCTTCGTCAAGCCAGTTCTTC. This translates into CASSPRSSSSQFF.

This clonotype occurred many times. This sequence joins TRBV7-2 and TRBJ2-3; 7 bases are shared with TRBD2. Germline V gene sequence: CDR1 SGHTA, CDR2 FQGNSA. V gave up 5 bases and J gave up 2 bases; unmatched junction bases: 13. The CDR3 sequence is 17 residues long. The CDR3 DNA follows: TGTGCCAGCAGCCCCGGGGGTGGGAGGGCCCCCACAGATACGCAGTATTTT. Translation gives CASSPGGGRAPTDTQYF.

At least ten counts were recorded for this clonotype. V gene TRBV3-1 combines with J gene TRBJ2-7; D is uncertain. The germline V gene encodes CDR1 LGHDT and CDR2 YNNKEL (reference sequence). Trimming shortened V by 0 bases and J by 4 bases, and 13 bases separated the two germline ends. This CDR3 has 15 residues. The CDR3 DNA is TGTGCCAGCAGCCAAGATCTATCGGCGGCTTACGAGCAGTACTTC. Its translation is CASSQDLSAAYEQYF.

This clonotype was detected ten times or more. The chain recombines TRBV12-3 or TRBV12-4 with TRBJ1-2; TRBD1 aligns across 7 bases. This CDR3 has 13 amino acids. Trimming at V came to 4 bases and at J to 7 bases, leaving 6 bases not matched to a gene. The CDR3 DNA reads TGTGCCAGCAGTTCGAGGACAGGCGGTGGCTACACCTTC. Its translation: CASSSRTGGGYTF.

This clonotype was counted a few times. One base away lies a much larger clone, so this may be a sequencing read error. The chain recombines TRBV7-9 with TRBJ1-4; D is perhaps TRBD1 (6 bases). From germline, CDR1 is SEHNR and CDR2 FQNEAQ (reference sequence). The germline V and J ends were trimmed by 7 bases and 0 bases, with 15 bases remaining between them. The CDR3 covers 16 residues. CDR3 nucleotides: TGTGCCAGCACCAAGAAAGGGGGGACAACTAATGAAAAACTGTTTTTT. Protein product: CASTKKGGTTNEKLFF. Drawing the rest from reference TRBV7-9 and TRBJ1-4, the complete variable domain is DTGVSQNPRHKITKRGQNVTFRCDPISEHNRLYWYRQTLGQGPEFLTYFQNEAQLEKSRLLSDRFSAERPKGSFSTLEIQRTEQGDSAMYLCASTKKGGTTNEKLFFGSGTQLSVL.

This clonotype occurred a few times. This chain connects TRBV5-6 to TRBJ2-2; possible D gene TRBD2, 7 bases. V was cut by 2 bases and J by 2 bases, with 16 bases left in between. Germline V gives CDR1 SGHDT, CDR2 YYEEEE. The CDR3 contains 17 residues. The chain's CDR3 is CASSLKQGGINTGELFF. The CDR3, as DNA: TGTGCCAGCAGCTTAAAACAGGGAGGGATTAACACCGGGGAGCTGTTTTTT.

In its sample, this clonotype was seen many times. The rearrangement joins TRBV29-1 to TRBJ1-2, with 9 bases aligning to TRBD1. The germline V gene encodes CDR1 SQVTM and CDR2 ANQGSEA. Losses at the gene ends were 4 bases for V and 5 bases for J; bases not matched to a gene: 8. The CDR3 contains 14 residues. CDR3 DNA sequence: TGCAGCGTTGGCCCGGGACAGGGAGGGTATGGCTACACCTTC. Translating gives CSVGPGQGGYGYTF. The whole variable domain, remainder taken from reference TRBV29-1 and TRBJ1-2, is SAVISQKPSRDICQRGTSLTIQCQVDSQVTMMFWYRQQPGQSLTLIATANQGSEATYESGFVIDKFPISRPNLTFSTLTVSNMSPEDSSIYLCSVGPGQGGYGYTFGSGTRLTVV.